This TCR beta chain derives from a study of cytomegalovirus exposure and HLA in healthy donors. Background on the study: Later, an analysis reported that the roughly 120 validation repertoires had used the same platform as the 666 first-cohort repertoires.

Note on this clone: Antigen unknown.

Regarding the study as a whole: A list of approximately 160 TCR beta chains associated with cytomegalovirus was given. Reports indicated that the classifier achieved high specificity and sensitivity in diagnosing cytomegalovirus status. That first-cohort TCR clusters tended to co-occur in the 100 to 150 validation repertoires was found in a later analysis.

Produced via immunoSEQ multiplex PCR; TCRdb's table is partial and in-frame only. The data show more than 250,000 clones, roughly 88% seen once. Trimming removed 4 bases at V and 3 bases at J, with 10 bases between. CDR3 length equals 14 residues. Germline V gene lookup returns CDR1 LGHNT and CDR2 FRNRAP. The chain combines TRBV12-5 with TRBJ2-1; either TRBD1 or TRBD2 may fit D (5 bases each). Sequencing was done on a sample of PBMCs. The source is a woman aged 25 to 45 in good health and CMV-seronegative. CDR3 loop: CASGWDGNYNEQFF. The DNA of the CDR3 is TGTGCTAGTGGTTGGGACGGGAACTACAATGAGCAGTTCTTC.